This is a list of T cell receptor beta chains from one sample in a study of blood T cell repertoires in COVID-19. Libraries were prepared by immunoSEQ multiplex PCR; TCRdb keeps only in-frame clonotypes and omits some of them. Of tens of thousands of clones listed, over 80% are singletons. The sample comprised peripheral blood. The origin of the receptors is a man older than 75 with active or convalescent COVID-19. The CDR3 runs from the conserved cysteine through the conserved F or W. A D gene is named only where the DNA matches it firmly. Some rows mark clone size as missing; the rest say once, few, many or name a class of expanded clone.

D gene: -
J gene: TRBJ1-5
clone size: -
V gene: TRBV7-8
CDR3 protein: CASSLVPGLSNQPQHF
CDR3 DNA: TGTGCCAGCAGCTTAGTTCCAGGGCTAAGCAATCAGCCCCAGCATTTT

D gene: TRBD1
J gene: TRBJ1-6
clone size: once
V gene: TRBV27
CDR3 protein: CASSLRQGLGSPLHF
CDR3 DNA: TGTGCCAGCAGTCTGCGACAGGGTCTAGGTTCACCCCTCCACTTT

D gene: -
J gene: TRBJ2-1
clone size: -
V gene: TRBV6-5
CDR3 protein: CASSYAGSLKPVGQFF
CDR3 DNA: TGTGCCAGCAGTTACGCGGGGTCCCTGAAACCGGTTGGGCAGTTCTTC

D gene: TRBD2
J gene: TRBJ2-2
clone size: -
V gene: TRBV2
CDR3 protein: CASSVLAGKGGELFF
CDR3 DNA: TGTGCCAGCAGTGTACTAGCGGGGAAGGGCGGGGAGCTGTTTTTT

D gene: -
J gene: TRBJ2-4
clone size: -
V gene: TRBV28
CDR3 protein: CASSAKHRELAKNIQYF
CDR3 DNA: TGTGCCAGCAGTGCTAAGCACAGGGAACTAGCCAAAAACATTCAGTACTTC

D gene: TRBD2
J gene: TRBJ2-1
clone size: -
V gene: TRBV15
CDR3 protein: CATSRDRHREGSYNEQFF
CDR3 DNA: TGTGCCACCAGCAGAGATCGTCACCGGGAGGGATCGTACAATGAGCAGTTCTTC

D gene: -
J gene: TRBJ2-1
clone size: -
V gene: TRBV29-1
CDR3 protein: CSVELQGYNEQFF
CDR3 DNA: TGCAGCGTTGAACTACAGGGCTACAATGAGCAGTTCTTC

D gene: -
J gene: TRBJ1-1
clone size: -
V gene: TRBV4-2
CDR3 protein: CASSQFFRGERGAFF
CDR3 DNA: TGTGCCAGCAGCCAGTTCTTCCGCGGGGAGAGAGGAGCTTTCTTT

D gene: TRBD1
J gene: TRBJ1-4
clone size: -
V gene: TRBV4-1
CDR3 protein: CASSQAGTGAEKLFF
CDR3 DNA: TGCGCCAGCAGCCAAGCGGGAACAGGGGCGGAAAAACTGTTTTTT

D gene: -
J gene: TRBJ2-3
clone size: -
V gene: TRBV4-2
CDR3 protein: CASSQERWSPTQYF
CDR3 DNA: TGTGCCAGCAGCCAAGAGCGATGGTCCCCGACGCAGTATTTT

D gene: TRBD2
J gene: TRBJ2-1
clone size: -
V gene: TRBV19
CDR3 protein: CASTKPGLAGGPYNEQFF
CDR3 DNA: TGTGCCAGTACCAAACCGGGACTAGCGGGAGGACCCTACAATGAGCAGTTCTTC

D gene: -
J gene: TRBJ1-5
clone size: few
V gene: TRBV15
CDR3 protein: CATSRDRQGGYQPQHF
CDR3 DNA: TGTGCCACCAGCAGAGATCGGCAGGGTGGATATCAGCCCCAGCATTTT

D gene: -
J gene: TRBJ1-1
clone size: once
V gene: TRBV7-9
CDR3 protein: CASREARRAFF
CDR3 DNA: TGTGCCAGTCGTGAGGCTCGGCGAGCTTTCTTT

D gene: -
J gene: TRBJ2-2
clone size: -
V gene: TRBV11-2
CDR3 protein: CASSLGESGELFF
CDR3 DNA: TGTGCCAGCAGCTTAGGGGAGTCCGGGGAGCTGTTTTTT

D gene: TRBD1
J gene: TRBJ2-1
clone size: -
V gene: TRBV4-2
CDR3 protein: CASSQDSGTGNNEQFF
CDR3 DNA: TGTGCCAGCAGCCAAGATTCCGGGACAGGGAACAATGAGCAGTTCTTC

D gene: TRBD1
J gene: TRBJ1-2
clone size: few
V gene: TRBV18
CDR3 protein: CASSPDRGANYGYTF
CDR3 DNA: TGTGCCAGCTCGCCCGACAGGGGCGCAAACTATGGCTACACCTTC

D gene: -
J gene: TRBJ1-1
clone size: -
V gene: TRBV7-2
CDR3 protein: CASSPGLRMNTEAFF
CDR3 DNA: TGTGCCAGCAGTCCGGGACTGAGGATGAACACTGAAGCTTTCTTT

D gene: -
J gene: TRBJ2-2
clone size: -
V gene: TRBV27
CDR3 protein: CASSFKGVTGELFF
CDR3 DNA: TGTGCCAGCAGTTTCAAGGGGGTCACCGGGGAGCTGTTTTTT

D gene: TRBD1
J gene: TRBJ2-1
clone size: -
V gene: TRBV29-1
CDR3 protein: CSVPRDRGFNEQFF
CDR3 DNA: TGCAGCGTACCCCGGGACAGGGGGTTCAATGAGCAGTTCTTC

D gene: TRBD2
J gene: TRBJ2-7
clone size: -
V gene: TRBV27
CDR3 protein: CASSGARTSGVYEQYF
CDR3 DNA: TGTGCCAGCAGCGGGGCTCGGACTAGCGGAGTCTACGAGCAGTACTTC

D gene: -
J gene: TRBJ1-2
clone size: -
V gene: TRBV20-1
CDR3 protein: CSASSQNYGYTF
CDR3 DNA: TGCAGTGCTAGTTCCCAGAACTATGGCTACACCTTC

D gene: -
J gene: TRBJ2-5
clone size: once
V gene: TRBV5-6
CDR3 protein: CASSPLGSGPQETQYF
CDR3 DNA: TGTGCCAGCAGCCCCCTAGGTAGCGGTCCTCAAGAGACCCAGTACTTC

D gene: TRBD2
J gene: TRBJ2-7
clone size: -
V gene: TRBV3-1/TRBV3-2
CDR3 protein: CASSQLAGTYEQYF
CDR3 DNA: TGTGCCAGCAGCCAGCTAGCGGGAACCTACGAGCAGTACTTC

D gene: TRBD2
J gene: TRBJ2-7
clone size: -
V gene: TRBV7-2
CDR3 protein: CASSFSREGEQYF
CDR3 DNA: TGTGCCAGCAGCTTCAGCAGGGAGGGCGAGCAGTACTTC

D gene: -
J gene: TRBJ2-7
clone size: -
V gene: TRBV9
CDR3 protein: CASSVGLWAGEQYF
CDR3 DNA: TGTGCCAGCAGCGTAGGTTTGTGGGCGGGCGAGCAGTACTTC

D gene: -
J gene: TRBJ1-1
clone size: -
V gene: TRBV18
CDR3 protein: CASSPGGPEAFF
CDR3 DNA: TGTGCCAGCTCACCCGGGGGTCCTGAAGCTTTCTTT

D gene: TRBD1
J gene: TRBJ2-7
clone size: -
V gene: TRBV12-3/TRBV12-4
CDR3 protein: CASSSQQGNEQYF
CDR3 DNA: TGTGCCAGCAGTTCCCAACAGGGGAACGAGCAGTACTTC

D gene: -
J gene: TRBJ1-4
clone size: -
V gene: TRBV12-3/TRBV12-4
CDR3 protein: CASSWDYEKLFF
CDR3 DNA: TGTGCCAGCAGTTGGGACTACGAAAAACTGTTTTTT

D gene: -
J gene: TRBJ2-2
clone size: -
V gene: TRBV5-1
CDR3 protein: CASSWDLTTGELFF
CDR3 DNA: TGCGCCAGCAGCTGGGACTTGACTACCGGGGAGCTGTTTTTT

D gene: TRBD2
J gene: TRBJ2-2
clone size: -
V gene: TRBV9
CDR3 protein: CASSAPGLAVFANTGELFF
CDR3 DNA: TGTGCCAGCAGCGCACCGGGACTAGCGGTTTTCGCGAACACCGGGGAGCTGTTTTTT

D gene: TRBD1
J gene: TRBJ1-6
clone size: once
V gene: TRBV28
CDR3 protein: CASRVGQDNSPLHF
CDR3 DNA: TGTGCCAGCAGGGTGGGACAGGATAATTCACCCCTCCACTTT

D gene: -
J gene: TRBJ1-6
clone size: -
V gene: TRBV6-5
CDR3 protein: CATTMGQQNSPLHF
CDR3 DNA: TGTGCCACCACAATGGGACAACAAAATTCACCCCTCCACTTT

D gene: -
J gene: TRBJ2-7
clone size: -
V gene: TRBV5-1
CDR3 protein: CASSLVVGTTEQYF
CDR3 DNA: TGCGCCAGCAGCTTGGTTGTCGGAACTACGGAGCAGTACTTC

D gene: TRBD1
J gene: TRBJ1-1
clone size: -
V gene: TRBV30
CDR3 protein: CAWRRDRRNTEAFF
CDR3 DNA: TGTGCCTGGAGACGGGACAGACGAAACACTGAAGCTTTCTTT

D gene: TRBD2
J gene: TRBJ2-3
clone size: -
V gene: TRBV6-5
CDR3 protein: CASSLGRGGPDTQYF
CDR3 DNA: TGTGCCAGCAGTTTAGGGCGGGGGGGCCCAGATACGCAGTATTTT

D gene: TRBD2
J gene: TRBJ2-1
clone size: -
V gene: TRBV18
CDR3 protein: CASSLPGRLAPWQFF
CDR3 DNA: TGTGCCAGCTCACTTCCGGGGCGACTAGCCCCTTGGCAGTTCTTC

D gene: TRBD1
J gene: TRBJ2-1
clone size: -
V gene: TRBV15
CDR3 protein: CATSRDKGQPYNEQFF
CDR3 DNA: TGTGCCACCAGCAGAGATAAGGGACAGCCTTACAATGAGCAGTTCTTC

D gene: TRBD2
J gene: TRBJ2-3
clone size: -
V gene: TRBV11-2
CDR3 protein: CASSPLAGVTDTQYF
CDR3 DNA: TGTGCCAGCAGCCCACTAGCGGGAGTTACAGATACGCAGTATTTT

D gene: TRBD2
J gene: TRBJ2-5
clone size: -
V gene: TRBV10-3
CDR3 protein: CAISASGGETQYF
CDR3 DNA: TGTGCCATCAGTGCTAGCGGGGGGGAGACCCAGTACTTC

D gene: TRBD1
J gene: TRBJ1-4
clone size: -
V gene: TRBV30
CDR3 protein: CAWPFRDSRNEKLFF
CDR3 DNA: TGTGCCTGGCCCTTCCGGGACAGCCGTAATGAAAAACTGTTTTTT

D gene: -
J gene: TRBJ2-1
clone size: -
V gene: TRBV7-9
CDR3 protein: CASSLAFAGNEQFF
CDR3 DNA: TGTGCCAGCAGCTTAGCGTTTGCAGGGAATGAGCAGTTCTTC

D gene: -
J gene: TRBJ1-6
clone size: -
V gene: TRBV28
CDR3 protein: CASSQQGFGNSPLHF
CDR3 DNA: TGTGCCAGCAGTCAACAGGGTTTTGGTAATTCACCCCTCCACTTT

D gene: TRBD1
J gene: TRBJ1-2
clone size: -
V gene: TRBV5-1
CDR3 protein: CASSLQGASNYGYTF
CDR3 DNA: TGCGCCAGCAGCTTACAGGGGGCTTCTAACTATGGCTACACCTTC

D gene: -
J gene: TRBJ2-1
clone size: -
V gene: TRBV6-5
CDR3 protein: CASRRGTTSYNEQFF
CDR3 DNA: TGTGCCAGCAGACGCGGGACGACCTCCTACAATGAGCAGTTCTTC

D gene: TRBD2
J gene: TRBJ2-1
clone size: -
V gene: TRBV3-1/TRBV3-2
CDR3 protein: CASSQARPGLANTYNEQFF
CDR3 DNA: TGTGCCAGCAGCCAAGCCAGACCGGGACTAGCGAATACCTACAATGAGCAGTTCTTC

D gene: -
J gene: TRBJ2-5
clone size: -
V gene: TRBV18
CDR3 protein: CASSPFRQETQYF
CDR3 DNA: TGTGCCAGCTCACCATTCCGCCAAGAGACCCAGTACTTC